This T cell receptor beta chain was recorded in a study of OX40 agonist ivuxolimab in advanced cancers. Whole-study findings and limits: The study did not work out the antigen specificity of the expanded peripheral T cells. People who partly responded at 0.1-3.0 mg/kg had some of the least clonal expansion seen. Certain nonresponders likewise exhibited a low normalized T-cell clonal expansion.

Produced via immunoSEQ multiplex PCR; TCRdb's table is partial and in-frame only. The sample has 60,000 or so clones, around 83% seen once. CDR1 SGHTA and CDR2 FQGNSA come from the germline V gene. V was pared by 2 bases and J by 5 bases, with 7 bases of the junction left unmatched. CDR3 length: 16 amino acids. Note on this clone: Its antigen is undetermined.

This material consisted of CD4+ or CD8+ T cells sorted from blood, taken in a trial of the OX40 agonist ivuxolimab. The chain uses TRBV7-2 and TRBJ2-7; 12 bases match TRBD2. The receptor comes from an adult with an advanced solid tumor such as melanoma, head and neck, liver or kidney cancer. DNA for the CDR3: TGTGCCAGCAGCTTACGCCCTAGCGGGAGGGGGAACGAGCAGTACTTC. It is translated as CASSLRPSGRGNEQYF. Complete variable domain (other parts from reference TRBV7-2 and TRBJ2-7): GAGVSQSPSNKVTEKGKDVELRCDPISGHTALYWYRQSLGQGLEFLIYFQGNSAPDKSGLPSDRFSAERTGGSVSTLTIQRTQQEDSAVYLCASSLRPSGRGNEQYFGPGTRLTVT.